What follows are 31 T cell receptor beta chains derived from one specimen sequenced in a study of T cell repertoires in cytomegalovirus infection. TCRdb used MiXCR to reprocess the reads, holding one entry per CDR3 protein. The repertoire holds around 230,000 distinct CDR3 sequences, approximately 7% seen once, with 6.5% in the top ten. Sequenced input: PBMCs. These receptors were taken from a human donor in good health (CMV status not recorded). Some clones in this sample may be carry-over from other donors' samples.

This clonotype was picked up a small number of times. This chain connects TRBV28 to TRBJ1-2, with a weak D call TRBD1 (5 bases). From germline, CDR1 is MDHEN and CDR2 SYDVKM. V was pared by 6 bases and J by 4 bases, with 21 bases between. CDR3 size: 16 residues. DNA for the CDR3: TGTGCCAGCAGCCGCATTAAAGGCAGGGAAGGCTATGGCTACACCTTC. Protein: CASSRIKGREGYGYTF.

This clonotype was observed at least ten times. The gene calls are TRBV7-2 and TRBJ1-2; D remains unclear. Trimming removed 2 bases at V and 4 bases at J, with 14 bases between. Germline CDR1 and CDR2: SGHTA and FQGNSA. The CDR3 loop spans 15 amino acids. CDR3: CASSLTPDGLYGYTF. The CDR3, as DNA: TGTGCCAGCAGCTTAACCCCGGACGGCCTCTATGGCTACACCTTC. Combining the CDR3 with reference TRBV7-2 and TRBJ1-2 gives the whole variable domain GAGVSQSPSNKVTEKGKDVELRCDPISGHTALYWYRQSLGQGLEFLIYFQGNSAPDKSGLPSDRFSAERTGGSVSTLTIQRTQQEDSAVYLCASSLTPDGLYGYTFGSGTRLTVV.

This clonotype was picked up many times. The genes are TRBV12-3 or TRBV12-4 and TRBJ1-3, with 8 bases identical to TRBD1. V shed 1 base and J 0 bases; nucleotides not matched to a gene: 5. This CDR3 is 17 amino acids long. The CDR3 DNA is TGTGCCAGCAGTTTAGTAGGGACAGGACGCTCTGGAAACACCATATATTTT. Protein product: CASSLVGTGRSGNTIYF.

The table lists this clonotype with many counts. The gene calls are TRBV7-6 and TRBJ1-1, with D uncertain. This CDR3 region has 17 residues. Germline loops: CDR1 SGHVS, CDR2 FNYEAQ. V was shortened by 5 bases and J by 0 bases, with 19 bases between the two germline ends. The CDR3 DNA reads TGTGCCAGCAGCCCCCGCCCAGGTATCTTGGTGAACACTGAAGCTTTCTTT. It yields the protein CASSPRPGILVNTEAFF.

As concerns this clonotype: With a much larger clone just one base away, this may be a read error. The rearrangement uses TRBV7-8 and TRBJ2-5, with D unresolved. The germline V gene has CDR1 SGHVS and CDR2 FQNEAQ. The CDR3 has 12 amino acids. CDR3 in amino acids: CTSSLDGETQYF. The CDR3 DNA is TGTACCAGCAGCTTAGATGGAGAGACCCAGTACTTC.

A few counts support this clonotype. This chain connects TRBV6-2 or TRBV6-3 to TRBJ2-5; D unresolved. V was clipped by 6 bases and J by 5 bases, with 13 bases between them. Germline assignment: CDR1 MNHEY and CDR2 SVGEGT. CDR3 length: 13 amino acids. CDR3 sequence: CASRKTGRETQYF. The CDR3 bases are TGTGCCAGCAGAAAAACGGGCCGCGAGACCCAGTACTTC.

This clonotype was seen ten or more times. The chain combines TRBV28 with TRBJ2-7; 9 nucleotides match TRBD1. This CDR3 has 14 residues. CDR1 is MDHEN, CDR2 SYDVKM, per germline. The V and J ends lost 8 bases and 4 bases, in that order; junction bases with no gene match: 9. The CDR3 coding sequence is TGTGCCAGCTCCCCCGGGACAGGGAGTTACGAGCAGTACTTC. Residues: CASSPGTGSYEQYF.

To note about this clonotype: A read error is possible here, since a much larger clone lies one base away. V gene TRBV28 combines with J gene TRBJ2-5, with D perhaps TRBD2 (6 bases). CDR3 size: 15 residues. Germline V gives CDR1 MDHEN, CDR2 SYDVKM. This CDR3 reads CASSLVEGSVETQHF. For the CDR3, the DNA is TGTGCCAGCAGTTTAGTGGAGGGGAGTGTGGAGACCCAGCACTTC.

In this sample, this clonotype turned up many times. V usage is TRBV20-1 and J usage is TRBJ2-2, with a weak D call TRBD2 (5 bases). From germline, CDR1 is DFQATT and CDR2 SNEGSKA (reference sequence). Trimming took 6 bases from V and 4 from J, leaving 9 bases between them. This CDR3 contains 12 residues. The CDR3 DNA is TGCAGTGCCGTTCGGGGCACCGGGGAGCTGTTTTTT. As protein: CSAVRGTGELFF.

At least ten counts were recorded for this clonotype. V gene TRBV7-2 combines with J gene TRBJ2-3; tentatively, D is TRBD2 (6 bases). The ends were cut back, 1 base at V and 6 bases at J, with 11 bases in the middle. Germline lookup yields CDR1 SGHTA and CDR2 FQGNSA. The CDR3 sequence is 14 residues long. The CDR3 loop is CASSLVPSGDTQYF. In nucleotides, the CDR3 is TGTGCCAGCAGCTTAGTCCCCAGCGGGGATACGCAGTATTTT.

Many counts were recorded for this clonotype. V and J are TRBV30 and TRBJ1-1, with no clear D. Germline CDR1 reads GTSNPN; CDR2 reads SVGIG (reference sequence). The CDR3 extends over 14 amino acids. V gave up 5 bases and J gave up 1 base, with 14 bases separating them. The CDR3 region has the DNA TGTGCCTGGTTTCCCCTAAGGCAGAACACTGAAGCTTTCTTT. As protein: CAWFPLRQNTEAFF.

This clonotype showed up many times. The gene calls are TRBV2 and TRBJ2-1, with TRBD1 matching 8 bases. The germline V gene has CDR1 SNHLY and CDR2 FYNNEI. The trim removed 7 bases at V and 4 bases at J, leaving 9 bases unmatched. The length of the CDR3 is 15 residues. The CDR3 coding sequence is TGTGCCAGCAAACGAGGGACAGGAGATTACAATGAGCAGTTCTTC. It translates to CASKRGTGDYNEQFF.

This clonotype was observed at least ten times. Written as DNA, the CDR3 is TGTGCCAGCAGCCTGCGCAGGTCAGATACGCAGTATTTT. This translates into CASSLRRSDTQYF. The chain combines TRBV11-3 with TRBJ2-3; D is uncertain. The germline CDR1 and CDR2 sequences are SGHNT and YENEEA. V lost 5 bases, J lost 4 bases, and 10 bases lay in between. CDR3 length: 13 residues. The entire variable domain, with the rest obtained from reference TRBV11-3 and TRBJ2-3, is as follows: EAGVVQSPRYKIIEKKQPVAFWCNPISGHNTLYWYLQNLGQGPELLIRYENEEAVDDSQLPKDRFSAERLKGVDSTLKIQPAELGDSAVYLCASSLRRSDTQYFGPGTRLTVL.

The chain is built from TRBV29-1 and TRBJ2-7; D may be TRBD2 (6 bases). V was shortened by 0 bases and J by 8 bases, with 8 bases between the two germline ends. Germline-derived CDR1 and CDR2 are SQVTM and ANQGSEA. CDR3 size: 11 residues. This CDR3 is CSVEDRGKQYF. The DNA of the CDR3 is TGCAGCGTTGAAGATCGGGGGAAGCAGTACTTC.

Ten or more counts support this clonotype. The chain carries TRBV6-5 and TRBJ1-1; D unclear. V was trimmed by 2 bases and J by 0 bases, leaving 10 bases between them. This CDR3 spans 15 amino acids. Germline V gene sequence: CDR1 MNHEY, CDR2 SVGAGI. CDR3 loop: CASSYQTNLNTEAFF. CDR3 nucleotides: TGTGCCAGCAGTTACCAGACCAACTTGAACACTGAAGCTTTCTTT.

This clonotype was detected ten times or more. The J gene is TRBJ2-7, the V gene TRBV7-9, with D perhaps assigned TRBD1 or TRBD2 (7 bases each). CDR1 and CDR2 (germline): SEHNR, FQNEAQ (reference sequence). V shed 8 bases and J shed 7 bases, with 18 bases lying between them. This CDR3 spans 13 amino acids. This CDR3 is CASRATGEGEQYF. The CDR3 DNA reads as TGTGCCAGCCGGGCTACAGGGGAGGGGGAGCAGTACTTC. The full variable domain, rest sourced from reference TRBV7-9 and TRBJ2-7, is DTGVSQNPRHKITKRGQNVTFRCDPISEHNRLYWYRQTLGQGPEFLTYFQNEAQLEKSRLLSDRFSAERPKGSFSTLEIQRTEQGDSAMYLCASRATGEGEQYFGPGTRLTVT.

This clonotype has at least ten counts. CDR3 sequence: CASRPQTGESNEQFF. The CDR3 DNA sequence: TGTGCCAGCAGGCCCCAGACAGGGGAGAGCAATGAGCAGTTCTTC. The chain links TRBV6-2 or TRBV6-3 to TRBJ2-1; 8 positions match TRBD1. The junction had 10 bases not matched to a gene; V was cut back by 6 bases and J by 6 bases. The CDR3 contains 15 residues. Looked up from germline, CDR1 is MNHEY and CDR2 is SVGEGT.

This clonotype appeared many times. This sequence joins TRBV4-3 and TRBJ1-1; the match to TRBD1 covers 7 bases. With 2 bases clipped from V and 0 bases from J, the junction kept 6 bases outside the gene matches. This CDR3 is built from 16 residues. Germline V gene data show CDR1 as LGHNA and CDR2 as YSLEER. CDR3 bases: TGCGCCAGCAGCCAAAAAGGACAGGACCTGAACACTGAAGCTTTCTTT. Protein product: CASSQKGQDLNTEAFF.

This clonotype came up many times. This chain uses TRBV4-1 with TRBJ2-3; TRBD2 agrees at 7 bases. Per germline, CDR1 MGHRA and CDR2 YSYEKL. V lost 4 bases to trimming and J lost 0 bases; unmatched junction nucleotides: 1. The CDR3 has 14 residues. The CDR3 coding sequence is TGCGCCAGCAGCCGCGGGGGTAGCACAGATACGCAGTATTTT. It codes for CASSRGGSTDTQYF.

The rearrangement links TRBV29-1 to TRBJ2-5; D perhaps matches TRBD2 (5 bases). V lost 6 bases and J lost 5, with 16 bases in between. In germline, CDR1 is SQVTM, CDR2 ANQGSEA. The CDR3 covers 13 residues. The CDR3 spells CSVSGHQRETQYF. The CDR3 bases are TGCAGCGTATCGGGCCACCAGCGGGAGACCCAGTACTTC.

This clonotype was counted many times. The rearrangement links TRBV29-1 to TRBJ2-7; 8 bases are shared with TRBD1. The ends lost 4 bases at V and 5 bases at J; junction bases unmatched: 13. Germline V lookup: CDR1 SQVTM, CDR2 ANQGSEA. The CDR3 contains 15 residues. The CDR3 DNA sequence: TGCAGCGTTGGGATTGGACAGGGCGGTATCAACGAGCAGTACTTC. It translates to CSVGIGQGGINEQYF.

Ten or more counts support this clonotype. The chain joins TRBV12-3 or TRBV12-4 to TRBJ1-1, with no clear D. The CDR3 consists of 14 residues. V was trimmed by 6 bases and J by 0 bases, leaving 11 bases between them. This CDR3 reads CASRLTRMNTEAFF. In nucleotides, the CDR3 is TGTGCCAGCAGACTGACAAGGATGAACACTGAAGCTTTCTTT.

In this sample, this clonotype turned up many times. CDR3 DNA: TGTGCCAGCAGTACACGAAACTATGGCTACACCTTC. Protein sequence: CASSTRNYGYTF. The rearrangement uses TRBV12-3 or TRBV12-4 and TRBJ1-2, with D hard to call. V was shortened by 5 bases and J by 2 bases, with 6 bases between the two germline ends. The CDR3 extends over 12 amino acids.

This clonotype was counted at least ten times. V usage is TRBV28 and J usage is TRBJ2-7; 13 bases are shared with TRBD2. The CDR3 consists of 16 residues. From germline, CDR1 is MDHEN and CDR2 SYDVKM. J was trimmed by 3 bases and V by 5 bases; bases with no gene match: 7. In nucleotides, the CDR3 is TGTGCCAGCAGTCCACCCGGACTAGCGGGGGACTACGAGCAGTACTTC. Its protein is CASSPPGLAGDYEQYF.

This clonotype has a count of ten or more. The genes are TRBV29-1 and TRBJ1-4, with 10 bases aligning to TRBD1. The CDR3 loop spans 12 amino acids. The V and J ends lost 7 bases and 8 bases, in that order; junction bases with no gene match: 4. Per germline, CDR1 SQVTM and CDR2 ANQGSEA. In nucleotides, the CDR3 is TGCAGCGCCATGACAGGGGGCGAAAAACTGTTTTTT. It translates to CSAMTGGEKLFF.

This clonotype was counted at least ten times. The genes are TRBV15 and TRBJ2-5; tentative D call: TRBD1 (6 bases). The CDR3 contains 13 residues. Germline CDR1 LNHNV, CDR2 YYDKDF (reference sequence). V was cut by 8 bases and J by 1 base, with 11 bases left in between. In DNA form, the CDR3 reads TGTGCCACCTCCGGACAGTCCCAAGAGACCCAGTACTTC. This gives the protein CATSGQSQETQYF.

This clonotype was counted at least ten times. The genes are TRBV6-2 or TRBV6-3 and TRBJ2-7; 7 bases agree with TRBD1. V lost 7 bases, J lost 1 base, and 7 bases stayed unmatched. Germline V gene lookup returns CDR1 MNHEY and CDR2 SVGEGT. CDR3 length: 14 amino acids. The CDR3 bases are TGTGCCAGCACCTGGACAGGAGTGTCCTACGAGCAGTACTTC. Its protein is CASTWTGVSYEQYF.

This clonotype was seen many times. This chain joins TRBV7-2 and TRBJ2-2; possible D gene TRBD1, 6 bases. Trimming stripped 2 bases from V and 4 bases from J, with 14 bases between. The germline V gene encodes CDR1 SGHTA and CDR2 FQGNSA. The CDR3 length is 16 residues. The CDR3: CASSLRQGLGTGELFF. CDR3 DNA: TGTGCCAGCAGCTTACGTCAGGGGCTTGGCACCGGGGAGCTGTTTTTT.

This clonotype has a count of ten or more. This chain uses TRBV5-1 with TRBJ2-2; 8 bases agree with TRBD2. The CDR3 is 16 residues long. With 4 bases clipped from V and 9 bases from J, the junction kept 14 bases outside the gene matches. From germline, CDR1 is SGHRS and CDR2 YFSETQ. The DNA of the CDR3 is TGCGCCAGCAGCCCCGGTAGGGGTAGCGGGGAACGGGAGCTGTTTTTT. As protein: CASSPGRGSGERELFF.

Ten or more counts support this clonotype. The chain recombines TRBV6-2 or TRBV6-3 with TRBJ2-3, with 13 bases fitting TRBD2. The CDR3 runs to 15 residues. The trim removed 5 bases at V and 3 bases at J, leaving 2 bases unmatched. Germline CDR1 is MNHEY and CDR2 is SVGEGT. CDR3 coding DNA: TGTGCCAGCAGTGCGACTAGCGGGGGGACAGATACGCAGTATTTT. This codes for CASSATSGGTDTQYF.

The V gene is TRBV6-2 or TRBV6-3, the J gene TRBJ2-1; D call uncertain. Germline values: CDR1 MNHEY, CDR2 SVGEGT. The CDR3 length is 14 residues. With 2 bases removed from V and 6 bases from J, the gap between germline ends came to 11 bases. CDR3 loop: CASSYLGRPNEQFF. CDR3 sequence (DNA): TGTGCCAGCAGTTACCTCGGTCGGCCCAATGAGCAGTTCTTC.